The next 9 T cell receptor beta chains were all read from a single sample in a study of spatial heterogeneity in lung cancer. The time point was: sample taken at primary tumor resection. TCRdb re-derived calls from the 5' RACE reads in MiXCR, one entry per CDR3 protein. The repertoire holds approximately 6,300 distinct CDR3 sequences, around a sixth seen once, with 15% to 20% in the top ten. This sample comprised normal lung tissue next to the tumor, obtained at surgery. The receptors shown here come from a male donor with early-stage non-small cell lung cancer.

A note on this clonotype: One junction end disagrees with the germline gene, perhaps due to a read error. This chain joins TRBV7-6 and TRBJ2-4; 8 positions match TRBD2. Germline CDR1 SGHVS, CDR2 FNYEAQ. The CDR3 length is 14 residues. The chain's CDR3 is CASSLAGAKNIQYF. For the CDR3, the DNA is TGTGCCAGCAGCCTAGCGGGAGCCAAAAACATTCAGTACTTC.

This clonotype occurred a few times. The CDR3 DNA follows: TGTGCCAGCTGGCAGCGGAGCACAGATACGCAGTATTTT. It translates to CASWQRSTDTQYF. V is TRBV28 and J is TRBJ2-3; D is perhaps TRBD2 (5 bases). CDR3 size: 13 residues. The ends were cut back, 8 bases at V and 0 bases at J, with 9 bases in the middle. Germline V gene sequence: CDR1 MDHEN, CDR2 SYDVKM.

By share, this clonotype counts as medium-sized. The chain links TRBV7-2 to TRBJ1-4; 9 nucleotides agree with TRBD1. This CDR3 region has 15 residues. The V gene's germline CDR1 is SGHTA and CDR2 FQGNSA. The V gene end was trimmed by 4 bases and the J gene end by 5 bases; junction bases not matched to a gene: 5. This CDR3 reads CASSSPGQGNEKLFF. The DNA of the CDR3 is TGTGCCAGCAGCTCCCCGGGACAGGGAAATGAAAAACTGTTTTTT.

This clonotype is labeled as large. The chain combines TRBV28 with TRBJ2-2, with TRBD1 as a possible D gene (5 bases). CDR3 length: 14 amino acids. Trimming pared 8 bases from V and 0 bases from J, leaving 10 bases between. Germline values: CDR1 MDHEN, CDR2 SYDVKM. This chain's CDR3 is CASRRGPNTGELFF. In DNA, the CDR3 is TGTGCCAGCCGAAGGGGCCCGAACACCGGGGAGCTGTTTTTT. Combining the CDR3 with reference TRBV28 and TRBJ2-2 gives the whole variable domain DVKVTQSSRYLVKRTGEKVFLECVQDMDHENMFWYRQDPGLGLRLIYFSYDVKMKEKGDIPEGYSVSREKKERFSLILESASTNQTSMYLCASRRGPNTGELFFGEGSRLTVL.

J is TRBJ1-5 and V is TRBV12-3 or TRBV12-4; D remains ambiguous. V was shortened by 6 bases and J by 6 bases, with 12 bases between the two germline ends. The CDR3 has 13 residues. The CDR3 nucleotides read TGTGCCAGCAGCTCGGACGGGAGTCAGCCCCAGCATTTT. Its translation is CASSSDGSQPQHF.

This clonotype rates as medium-sized (0.01 to 0.1%). The chain's CDR3 is CSAGGRAYNEQFF. The CDR3 nucleotides are TGCAGTGCTGGTGGGCGGGCCTACAATGAGCAGTTCTTC. V usage is TRBV20-1 and J usage is TRBJ2-1, with D possibly matching TRBD2 (5 bases). Per the germline V gene, CDR1 is DFQATT and CDR2 is SNEGSKA (reference sequence). Trimming stripped 5 bases from V and 2 bases from J, with 10 bases between. The CDR3 has 13 amino acids.

This clonotype was counted ten times or more. The V gene is TRBV5-6, the J gene TRBJ2-3; tentative D call: TRBD1 (5 bases). Deletions cut 5 bases from V and 5 bases from J, with 21 bases between. Germline V lookup: CDR1 SGHDT, CDR2 YYEEEE. CDR3 size: 16 residues. The CDR3 loop reads CASSPKLGRAGDTQYF. Written as DNA, the CDR3 is TGTGCCAGCAGTCCAAAACTGGGCAGGGCAGGAGATACGCAGTATTTT.

The chain is built from TRBV30 and TRBJ1-5, with a weak D call TRBD1 (5 bases). V was shortened by 5 bases and J by 7 bases, with 18 bases between the two germline ends. Looked up from germline, CDR1 is GTSNPN and CDR2 is SVGIG (reference sequence). CDR3 length: 14 amino acids. CDR3 in amino acids: CAWGIQKGRQPQHF. CDR3 DNA sequence: TGTGCCTGGGGAATTCAGAAGGGGAGACAGCCCCAGCATTTT.

There are many counts of this clonotype. The chain couples TRBV6-5 to TRBJ1-5; D gene unclear. The CDR3 consists of 15 residues. Trimming left V 7 bases short and J 0 bases short, with 13 bases between. Germline CDR1 reads MNHEY; CDR2 reads SVGAGI. The chain's CDR3 is CASTETGDSNQPQHF. The CDR3 DNA is TGTGCCAGCACCGAAACCGGGGATAGCAATCAGCCCCAGCATTTT.